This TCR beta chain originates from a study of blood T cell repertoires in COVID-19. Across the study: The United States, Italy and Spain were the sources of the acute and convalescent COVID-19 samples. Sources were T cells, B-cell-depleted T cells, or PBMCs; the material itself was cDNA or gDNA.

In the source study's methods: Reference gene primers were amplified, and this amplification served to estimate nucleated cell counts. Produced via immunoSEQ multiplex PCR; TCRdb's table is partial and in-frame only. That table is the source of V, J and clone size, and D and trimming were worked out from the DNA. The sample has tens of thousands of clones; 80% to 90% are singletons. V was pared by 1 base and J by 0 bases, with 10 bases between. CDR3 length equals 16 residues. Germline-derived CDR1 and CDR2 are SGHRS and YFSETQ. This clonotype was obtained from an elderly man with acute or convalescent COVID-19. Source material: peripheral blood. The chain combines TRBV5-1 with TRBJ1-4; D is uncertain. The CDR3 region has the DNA TGCGCCAGCAGCTTGTGGGGAGATACAACTAATGAAAAACTGTTTTTT. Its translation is CASSLWGDTTNEKLFF.